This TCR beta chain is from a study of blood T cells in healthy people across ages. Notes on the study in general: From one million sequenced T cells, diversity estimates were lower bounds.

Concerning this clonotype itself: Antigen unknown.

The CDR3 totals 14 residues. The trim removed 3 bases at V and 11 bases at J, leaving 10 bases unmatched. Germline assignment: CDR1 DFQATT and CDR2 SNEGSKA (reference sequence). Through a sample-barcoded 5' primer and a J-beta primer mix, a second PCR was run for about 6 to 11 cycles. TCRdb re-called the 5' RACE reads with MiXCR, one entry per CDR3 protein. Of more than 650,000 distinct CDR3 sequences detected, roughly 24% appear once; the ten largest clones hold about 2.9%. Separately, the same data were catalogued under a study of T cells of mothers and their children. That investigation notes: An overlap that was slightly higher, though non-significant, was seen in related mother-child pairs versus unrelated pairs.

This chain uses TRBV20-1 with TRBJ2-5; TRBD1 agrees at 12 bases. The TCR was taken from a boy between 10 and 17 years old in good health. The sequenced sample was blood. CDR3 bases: TGCAGTGCTAGCCCGGGACAGGGGGCTCGTGAGCAGTACTTC. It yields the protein CSASPGQGAREQYF.